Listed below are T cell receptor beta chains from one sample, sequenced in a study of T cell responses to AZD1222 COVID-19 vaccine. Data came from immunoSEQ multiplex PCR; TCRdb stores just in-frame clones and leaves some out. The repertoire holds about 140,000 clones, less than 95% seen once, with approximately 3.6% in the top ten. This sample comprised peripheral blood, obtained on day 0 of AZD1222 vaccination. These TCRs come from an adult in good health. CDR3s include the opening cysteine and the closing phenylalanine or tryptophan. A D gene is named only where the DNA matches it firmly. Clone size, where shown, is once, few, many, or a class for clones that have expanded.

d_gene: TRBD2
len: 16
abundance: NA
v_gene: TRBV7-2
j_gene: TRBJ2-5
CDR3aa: CASSLGTSGSWRGQYF
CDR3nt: TGTGCCAGCAGCTTAGGGACTAGCGGGAGCTGGCGGGGCCAGTACTTC

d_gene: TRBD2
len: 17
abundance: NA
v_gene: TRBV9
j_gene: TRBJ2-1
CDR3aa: CASSVDFSGIIYNEQFF
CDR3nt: TGTGCCAGCAGCGTAGATTTTAGCGGGATCATTTACAATGAGCAGTTCTTC

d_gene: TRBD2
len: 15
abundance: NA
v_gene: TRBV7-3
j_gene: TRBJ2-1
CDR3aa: CASSHGTSGSNEQFF
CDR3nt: TGTGCCAGCAGCCACGGGACTAGCGGGAGCAATGAGCAGTTCTTC

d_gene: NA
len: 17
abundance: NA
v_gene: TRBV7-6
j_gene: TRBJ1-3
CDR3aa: CASSLAGTGASGNTIYF
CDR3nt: TGTGCCAGCAGCTTAGCCGGCACAGGCGCCTCTGGAAACACCATATATTTT

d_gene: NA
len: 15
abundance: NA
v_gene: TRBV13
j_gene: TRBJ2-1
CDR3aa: CASSLGLGEYNEQFF
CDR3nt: TGTGCCAGCAGCTTAGGCCTTGGGGAATATAATGAGCAGTTCTTC

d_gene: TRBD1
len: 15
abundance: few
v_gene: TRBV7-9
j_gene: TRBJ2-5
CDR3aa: CASSSLQGVQETQYF
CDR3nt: TGTGCCAGCAGCTCCCTACAGGGGGTCCAAGAGACCCAGTACTTC

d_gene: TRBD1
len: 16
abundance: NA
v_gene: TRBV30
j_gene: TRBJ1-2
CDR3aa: CAWSVKGAGVDYGYTF
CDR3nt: TGTGCCTGGAGTGTAAAGGGGGCGGGGGTAGACTATGGCTACACCTTC

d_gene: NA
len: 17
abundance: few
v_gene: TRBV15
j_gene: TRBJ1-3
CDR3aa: CATSRRASSSSGNTIYF
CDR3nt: TGTGCCACCAGCCGACGGGCCTCTTCATCCTCTGGAAACACCATATATTTT

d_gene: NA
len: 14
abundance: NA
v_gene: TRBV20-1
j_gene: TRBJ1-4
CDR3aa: CSASGGATNEKLFF
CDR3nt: TGCAGTGCTAGTGGTGGGGCAACTAATGAAAAACTGTTTTTT

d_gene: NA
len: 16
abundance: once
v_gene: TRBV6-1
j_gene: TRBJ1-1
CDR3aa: CASSAEGGVVNTEAFF
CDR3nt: TGTGCCAGCAGTGCTGAGGGGGGAGTGGTGAACACTGAAGCTTTCTTT

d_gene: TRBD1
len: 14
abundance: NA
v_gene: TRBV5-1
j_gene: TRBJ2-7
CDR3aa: CASSYRDRSYEQYF
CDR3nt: TGCGCCAGCAGCTACCGGGACAGGAGCTACGAGCAGTACTTC

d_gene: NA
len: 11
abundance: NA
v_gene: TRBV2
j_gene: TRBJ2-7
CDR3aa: CASTVLYEQYF
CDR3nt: TGTGCCAGCACCGTCCTCTACGAGCAGTACTTC

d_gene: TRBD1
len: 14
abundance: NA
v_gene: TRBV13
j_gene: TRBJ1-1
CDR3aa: CASSRNRGSTEAFF
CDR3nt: TGTGCCAGCAGCAGAAACAGGGGTTCCACTGAAGCTTTCTTT

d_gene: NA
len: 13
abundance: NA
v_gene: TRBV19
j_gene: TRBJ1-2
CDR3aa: CASRDHLPDGYTF
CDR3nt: TGTGCCAGTAGGGACCATTTACCGGATGGCTACACCTTC

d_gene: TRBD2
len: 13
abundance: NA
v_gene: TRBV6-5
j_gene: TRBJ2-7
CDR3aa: CAVAGGTSYEQYF
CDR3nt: TGTGCAGTAGCGGGAGGTACCTCCTACGAGCAGTACTTC

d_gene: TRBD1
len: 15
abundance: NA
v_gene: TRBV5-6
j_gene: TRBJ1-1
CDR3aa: CASSLAGTANTEAFF
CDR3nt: TGTGCCAGCAGCTTAGCCGGGACAGCGAACACTGAAGCTTTCTTT

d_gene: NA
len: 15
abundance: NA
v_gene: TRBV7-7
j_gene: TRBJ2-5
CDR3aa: CASSLSALLGETQYF
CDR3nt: TGTGCTAGCAGCTTATCCGCCCTCTTAGGAGAGACCCAGTACTTC

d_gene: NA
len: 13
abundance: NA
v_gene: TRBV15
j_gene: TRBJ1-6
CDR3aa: CATSRAASNSIHF
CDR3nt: TGTGCCACCAGCAGAGCCGCCTCTAACTCAATCCACTTT

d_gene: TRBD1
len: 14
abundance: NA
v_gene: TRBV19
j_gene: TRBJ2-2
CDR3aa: CASSRQGGDWELFF
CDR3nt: TGTGCCAGTAGTAGACAGGGGGGGGACTGGGAGCTGTTTTTT

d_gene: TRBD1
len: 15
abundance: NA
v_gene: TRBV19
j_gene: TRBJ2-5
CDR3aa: CASSRGTGIEETQYF
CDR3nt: TGTGCCAGTAGTAGGGGGACAGGGATTGAGGAGACCCAGTACTTC

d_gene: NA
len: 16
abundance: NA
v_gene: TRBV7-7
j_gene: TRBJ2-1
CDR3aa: CASSPRPQGKGDEQFF
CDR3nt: TGTGCCAGCAGCCCAAGGCCTCAGGGTAAAGGAGATGAGCAGTTCTTC

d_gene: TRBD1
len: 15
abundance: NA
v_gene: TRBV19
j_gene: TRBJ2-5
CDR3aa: CASSLGQGAIETQYF
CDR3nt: TGTGCCAGTAGTCTCGGACAGGGGGCCATAGAGACCCAGTACTTC